The 10 T cell receptor beta chains below all came from one sample that was sequenced in a study of vaccination effects on CD4 cells after COVID-19. Their specific antigens are unknown. Within the ViraFEST assay, antigen-specific CD4+ T cells underwent expansion with viral peptide pools prior to sequencing. Following an approximately eleven-day culture, CD4+ T cells were purified. None of these healthy vaccinees had been infected with SARS-CoV-2 before vaccination. Assay: immunoSEQ multiplex PCR; the TCRdb copy retains only in-frame clones and omits some. The table has about 38,000 clones, around 70% seen once. The specimen was CD4+ T cells from PBMCs cultured with SARS-CoV-2 spike peptides, collected before COVID-19 vaccination. These receptors all stem from a human donor who received a COVID-19 vaccine.

The chain carries TRBV19 and TRBJ1-2; perhaps TRBD1 as D (5 bases). Germline values: CDR1 LNHDA, CDR2 SQIVND (reference sequence). The CDR3 spans 16 residues. V was shortened by 0 bases and J by 4 bases, with 15 bases between the two germline ends. The DNA for the CDR3 is TGTGCCAGTAGTATAGACCACTCCCAGGGCCTCTATGGCTACACCTTC. Encoded protein: CASSIDHSQGLYGYTF.

This clone was seen a handful of times. The V gene is TRBV27, the J gene TRBJ2-2; 9 nucleotides align to TRBD1. The CDR3 is 17 residues long. The germline CDR1 and CDR2 sequences are MNHEY and SMNVEV (reference sequence). The V segment lost 2 bases and the J segment 1 base; nucleotides outside the gene matches: 5. Here the CDR3 DNA reads TGTGCCAGCAGTTTACGTACAGGGGGCAGGAACACCGGGGAGCTGTTTTTT. It is translated as CASSLRTGGRNTGELFF.

The rearrangement links TRBV4-2 to TRBJ1-6; TRBD1 matches 7 bases. The germline CDR1 and CDR2 sequences are LGHNA and YNFKEQ. The CDR3 has 16 residues. V dropped 4 bases and J dropped 8; count of bases not matched to a gene: 11. CDR3 nucleotide sequence: TGTGCCAGCAGCCCGGGATCGGGACAGAATTATTCACCCCTCCACTTT. The encoded protein is CASSPGSGQNYSPLHF.

The gene calls are TRBV24-1 and TRBJ2-1; weak D call: TRBD2 (7 bases). The CDR3 sequence is 16 residues long. Looked up from germline, CDR1 is KGHDR and CDR2 is SFDVKD. The germline V and J ends were trimmed by 3 bases and 4 bases, with 15 bases remaining between them. In DNA, the CDR3 is TGTGCCACCAGTGATCTACAGGGTAGCGGGTACAATGAGCAGTTCTTC. This encodes CATSDLQGSGYNEQFF.

The genes are TRBV20-1 and TRBJ1-1; D ambiguous. Between the trimmed V and J ends, which lost 3 bases and 4 bases, there was a span of 12 bases. CDR3 length equals 13 residues. The germline V gene has CDR1 DFQATT and CDR2 SNEGSKA (reference sequence). The CDR3 DNA is TGCAGTGCTAGTAAAATAAGGGCCACTGAAGCTTTCTTT. Protein: CSASKIRATEAFF.

The V call is TRBV7-8, the J call TRBJ2-1; maybe TRBD1 (6 bases). This CDR3 is 16 amino acids long. Germline V lookup: CDR1 SGHVS, CDR2 FQNEAQ. Trimming removed 1 base from V and 0 bases from J, with 10 bases in between. CDR3 in DNA: TGTGCCAGCAGCTTAGAGAGGACAGCCTCCTACAATGAGCAGTTCTTC. This codes for CASSLERTASYNEQFF.

This chain links TRBV5-1 with TRBJ1-4, with TRBD1 as a possible D gene (5 bases). Germline loops: CDR1 SGHRS, CDR2 YFSETQ. The CDR3 extends over 17 amino acids. Between the trimmed V and J ends, which lost 0 bases and 4 bases, there was a span of 16 bases. Here the CDR3 DNA reads TGCGCCAGCAGCTTGGGCCCTGTCGGGGCGGGTAATGAAAAACTGTTTTTT. Encoded protein: CASSLGPVGAGNEKLFF.

The rearrangement joins TRBV5-6 to TRBJ2-6; D is unresolved. There are 15 residues in the CDR3. Germline V gives CDR1 SGHDT, CDR2 YYEEEE. Trimming removed 0 bases at V and 0 bases at J, with 4 bases between. This CDR3 is CASSLEGSGANVLTF. CDR3 sequence (DNA): TGTGCCAGCAGCTTGGAGGGCTCTGGGGCCAACGTCCTGACTTTC.

CDR3 sequence reads: CASSLVGTADEKLFF. In nucleotides, the CDR3 is TGCGCCAGCAGCTTGGTAGGGACAGCGGACGAAAAACTGTTTTTT. This sequence joins TRBV5-1 and TRBJ1-4; 7 bases line up with TRBD1. The CDR3 sequence is 15 residues long. Unmatched junction bases numbered 7, after V lost 0 bases and J lost 8 bases. Germline assignment: CDR1 SGHRS and CDR2 YFSETQ.

J is TRBJ2-3 and V is TRBV19; D is perhaps TRBD1 (6 bases). Trimming removed 6 bases at V and 2 bases at J, with 12 bases between. Germline loops: CDR1 LNHDA, CDR2 SQIVND (reference sequence). This CDR3 comprises 14 residues. CDR3 loop: CASSPGQLTDTQYF. CDR3 DNA: TGTGCCAGTAGCCCGGGACAACTCACAGATACGCAGTATTTT.